This passage covers 22 T cell receptor beta chains from one sample sequenced in a study of identical twins. From the 5' RACE reads, TCRdb called clonotypes with MiXCR, one entry per CDR3 protein. The sample consists of 150,000 or so distinct CDR3 sequences, 3% to 4% of them appearing once. Sequencing input: memory T cells sorted from blood. The receptor source for this set is a man younger than 35 in good health.

This clonotype came up many times. This chain uses TRBV21-1 with TRBJ2-7; the D segment call TRBD2 is taken from the table without a DNA check. TRBV21-1 is marked as a pseudogene. The CDR3 loop spans 17 amino acids. DNA for the CDR3: TGTGCCAGCAGCAAAACGTATGGGAGGAACTTACCCGGAGGAAGGTACTTC. Translating it yields CASSKTYGRNLPGGRYF.

The table lists this clonotype with many counts. The chain links TRBV5-1 to TRBJ2-7; D is unresolved. The germline V and J ends were trimmed by 0 bases and 1 base, with 5 bases remaining between them. The CDR3 length is 13 residues. Germline V lookup: CDR1 SGHRS, CDR2 YFSETQ. CDR3 in amino acids: CASSLDRSYEQYF. The CDR3 DNA reads TGCGCCAGCAGCTTGGACAGATCCTACGAGCAGTACTTC.

This clonotype was observed at least ten times. This chain joins TRBV7-9 and TRBJ2-7; 9 bases fit TRBD2. Unmatched junction bases numbered 11, after V lost 4 bases and J lost 4 bases. The CDR3 spans 16 residues. Germline CDR1 and CDR2: SEHNR and FQNEAQ (reference sequence). This CDR3 reads CASSSGTSRAWYEQYV. CDR3 coding DNA: TGTGCCAGCAGCTCCGGGACTAGCCGCGCATGGTACGAGCAGTACGTC.

This clonotype was counted ten times or more. The chain employs TRBV28 and TRBJ1-4, with a tentative D call TRBD1 (5 bases). This CDR3 region has 13 residues. CDR1 is MDHEN and CDR2 is SYDVKM in the germline V gene. The V end lost 6 bases, the J end lost 11 bases, and 16 bases lay between the germline ends. The CDR3 loop reads CASRGRKVLKLFF. The CDR3 DNA sequence: TGTGCCAGCAGGGGACGGAAGGTTCTCAAACTGTTTTTT.

This clonotype was seen repeatedly, ten times or more. This rearrangement joins TRBV10-3 to TRBJ2-2; possibly TRBD1 for D (5 bases). Per the germline V gene, CDR1 is ENHRY and CDR2 is SYGVKD. The CDR3 sequence is 14 residues long. Trimming took off 2 bases at V and 7 bases at J, with 11 bases between the two ends. The CDR3, as DNA: TGTGCCATCAGTGAGCTGCAGGGAATCGGGGAGCTGTTTTTT. It yields the protein CAISELQGIGELFF.

This clonotype was counted at least ten times. V gene TRBV7-6 combines with J gene TRBJ2-1; D is undetermined. The CDR3 extends over 16 amino acids. Trimming cost V 5 bases and J 6 bases, with 20 bases left between them. CDR1 and CDR2 from the germline V gene are SGHVS and FNYEAQ. The CDR3 spells CASSPSVGPRTNEQFF. The CDR3 coding sequence is TGTGCCAGCAGCCCATCAGTAGGACCTAGAACCAATGAGCAGTTCTTC.

This clonotype was counted at least ten times. The chain uses TRBV5-6 and TRBJ2-1; 11 bases are a match to TRBD1. The J segment lost 9 bases and the V segment lost 1 base, leaving 9 bases of the junction unmatched. Per the germline V gene, CDR1 is SGHDT and CDR2 is YYEEEE. There are 16 residues in the CDR3. The CDR3 spells CASSLYLDRGLGEQFF. CDR3 DNA: TGTGCCAGCAGCTTGTATCTGGACAGGGGGCTTGGTGAGCAGTTCTTC.

Ten or more counts support this clonotype. The CDR3 region has the DNA TGTGCCAGCACCGTGGGGGGTTTTAGCACAGATACGCAGTATTTT. This sequence encodes CASTVGGFSTDTQYF. V gene TRBV2 combines with J gene TRBJ2-3, with D possibly being TRBD2 (6 bases). This CDR3 contains 15 residues. Trimming took 7 bases from V and 0 from J, leaving 14 bases between them. Per the germline V gene, CDR1 is SNHLY and CDR2 is FYNNEI.

This clonotype was seen many times. The chain recombines TRBV7-9 with TRBJ2-7; D is unresolved. V was trimmed by 6 bases and J by 0 bases, leaving 9 bases between them. CDR1 is SEHNR, CDR2 FQNEAQ, per germline (reference sequence). The CDR3 contains 13 residues. CDR3 bases: TGTGCCAGCAGTACCGACATCTCCTACGAGCAGTACGTC. Amino acids: CASSTDISYEQYV.

This clonotype was picked up a small number of times. The CDR3 nucleotides read TGCGCCAGCAGCTCCGGGACAGGGCTAGGCTACACCTTC. It is translated as CASSSGTGLGYTF. This rearrangement joins TRBV5-1 to TRBJ1-2, with 9 bases fitting TRBD1. V shed 3 bases, J shed 8 bases, and the junction held 5 bases outside the gene matches. CDR3 length: 13 residues. CDR1 is SGHRS, CDR2 YFSETQ, per germline.

This clonotype was counted ten times or more. The CDR3 DNA follows: TGTGCCAGCAGCAAAGTGTGGGACCACCGCTACGAGCAGTACTTC. Its translation is CASSKVWDHRYEQYF. This chain links TRBV21-1 with TRBJ2-7; the DNA was not compared with TRBD1, the D call given in the table. TRBV21-1 is deemed a pseudogene. The CDR3 sequence is 15 residues long.

This clonotype turned up a few times. The chain uses TRBV11-2 and TRBJ2-6; D is tentatively TRBD1 or TRBD2 (7 bases each). Germline V gene lookup returns CDR1 SGHAT and CDR2 FQNNGV. Trimming cost V 0 bases and J 1 base, with 13 bases left between them. The CDR3 runs 18 residues. The CDR3 spells CASSLDRGGHSGANVLTF. CDR3 DNA sequence: TGTGCCAGCAGCTTAGACAGGGGGGGACATTCTGGGGCCAACGTCCTGACTTTC.

The table lists this clonotype with many counts. This CDR3 reads CASSLTRQGQVTDTQYF. The CDR3, as DNA: TGCGCCAGCAGCTTAACGCGGCAGGGCCAAGTCACAGATACGCAGTATTTT. J is TRBJ2-3 and V is TRBV5-1, with D tentatively TRBD1 (5 bases). The CDR3 sequence is 17 residues long. V was trimmed by 2 bases and J by 2 bases, leaving 18 bases between them. CDR1 is SGHRS, CDR2 YFSETQ, per germline. Combining the CDR3 with reference TRBV5-1 and TRBJ2-3 gives the whole variable domain KAGVTQTPRYLIKTRGQQVTLSCSPISGHRSVSWYQQTPGQGLQFLFEYFSETQRNKGNFPGRFSGRQFSNSRSEMNVSTLELGDSALYLCASSLTRQGQVTDTQYFGPGTRLTVL.

This clonotype was seen repeatedly, ten times or more. The chain recombines TRBV28 with TRBJ2-5, with TRBD2 identical over 7 bases. Germline values: CDR1 MDHEN, CDR2 SYDVKM. With 0 bases clipped from V and 1 base from J, the junction kept 5 bases outside the gene matches. The CDR3 totals 16 residues. The CDR3 loop reads CASSLWEGLGQETQYF. The CDR3 nucleotides are TGTGCCAGCAGTTTATGGGAAGGACTAGGCCAAGAGACCCAGTACTTC.

The gene calls are TRBV7-6 and TRBJ2-2; TRBD2 matches 7 bases. The CDR3 is 18 residues long. With V trimmed by 3 bases and J by 3 bases, 13 bases remained unmatched. Germline CDR1 is SGHVS and CDR2 is FNYEAQ. CDR3 region: CASSFPKPGLLHTGELFF. The CDR3 nucleotides read TGTGCCAGCAGCTTTCCCAAACCGGGACTACTTCACACCGGGGAGCTGTTTTTT.

This clonotype has a count of ten or more. V is TRBV9 and J is TRBJ1-5; D is unclear. The CDR3 has 15 residues. Germline CDR1 and CDR2: SGDLS and YYNGEE. V gave up 0 bases and J gave up 6 bases, with 13 bases separating them. CDR3: CASSVESGYGQPQHF. As DNA, the CDR3 is TGTGCCAGCAGCGTAGAATCTGGGTATGGTCAGCCCCAGCATTTT.

This clonotype has ten or more counts. This chain uses TRBV6-1 with TRBJ2-1; perhaps TRBD2 as D (6 bases). V was trimmed by 7 bases and J by 1 base, leaving 11 bases between them. This CDR3 comprises 14 residues. Germline V gene sequence: CDR1 MNHNS, CDR2 SASEGT. The CDR3 sequence is CASNLASSYNEQFF. CDR3 DNA sequence: TGTGCCAGCAACCTAGCGAGTTCCTACAATGAGCAGTTCTTC.

This clonotype was seen a handful of times. The chain carries TRBV2 and TRBJ2-4; D is ambiguous. Per germline, CDR1 SNHLY and CDR2 FYNNEI. Trimming cost V 7 bases and J 0 bases, with 13 bases left between them. CDR3 size: 15 residues. CDR3 loop: CASTQAALAKNIQYF. CDR3 in DNA: TGTGCCAGCACTCAAGCCGCCTTAGCCAAAAACATTCAGTACTTC.

The chain links TRBV19 to TRBJ2-5, with D possibly being TRBD1 (6 bases). The germline V gene has CDR1 LNHDA and CDR2 SQIVND (reference sequence). CDR3 size: 15 residues. V lost 3 bases to trimming and J lost 4 bases, with 15 bases between them. The CDR3 here is CASSIHRESGETQYF. DNA of the CDR3: TGTGCCAGTAGTATCCACAGGGAATCGGGAGAGACCCAGTACTTC.

This clonotype was seen at least ten times. The chain links TRBV6-2 or TRBV6-3 to TRBJ2-5; D gene uncertain. Trimming shortened V by 0 bases and J by 2 bases, and 13 bases separated the two germline ends. The CDR3 totals 16 residues. In germline, CDR1 is MNHEY, CDR2 SVGEGT. CDR3 sequence reads: CASSYSRSNLQETQYF. The CDR3 DNA reads TGTGCCAGCAGTTACTCAAGGAGCAACCTTCAAGAGACCCAGTACTTC.

There are many counts of this clonotype. V is TRBV5-6 and J is TRBJ2-4; D may be TRBD2 (6 bases). Trimming cost V 4 bases and J 1 base, with 6 bases left between them. CDR3 size: 13 residues. Germline V CDR1 and CDR2: SGHDT, YYEEEE. The CDR3 reads CASSRGAKNIQYF. The DNA of the CDR3 is TGTGCCAGCAGCCGGGGGGCCAAAAACATTCAGTACTTC. Full variable domain (rest looked up from reference TRBV5-6 and TRBJ2-4): DAGVTQSPTHLIKTRGQQVTLRCSPKSGHDTVSWYQQALGQGPQFIFQYYEEEERQRGNFPDRFSGHQFPNYSSELNVNALLLGDSALYLCASSRGAKNIQYFGAGTRLSVL.

This clonotype occurred many times. The chain combines TRBV20-1 with TRBJ2-3, with 9 bases matching TRBD2. CDR1 and CDR2 (germline): DFQATT, SNEGSKA (reference sequence). This CDR3 comprises 19 residues. V was clipped by 6 bases and J by 3 bases; unmatched bases: 22. The CDR3 DNA follows: TGCAGTGCGATTGGGATGGTAGCGGGAGTAATGTCAAGTACAGATACGCAGTATTTT. As protein: CSAIGMVAGVMSSTDTQYF.